This T cell receptor beta chain was sequenced for a study of shared clonotypes between healthy human individuals. At the level of the study: The composition of the donors was two women and three men aged 18 to 49.

From germline, CDR1 is SGHRS and CDR2 YFSETQ. The CDR3 is 15 residues long. V lost 7 bases and J 1 base, leaving 16 bases between the germline ends. Some clones are missing from TCRdb's copy, which holds only in-frame ones; the method was immunoSEQ multiplex PCR. The data contain 800,000 to 1,200,000 clones, 75% to 85% of them singletons. The V and J genes are TRBV5-1 and TRBJ2-3; D is perhaps TRBD2 (6 bases). The TCR sequence derives from a man younger than 30 in good health. Some clones in this sample may be carry-over from other donors' samples. The specimen sequenced was memory CD4+ T cells from PBMCs. Sample subset: CD45RA-negative fraction. CDR3 region: CASGQGGPGTDTQYF. In nucleotides, the CDR3 is TGCGCCAGCGGACAAGGAGGGCCGGGCACAGATACGCAGTATTTT.